These 31 T cell receptor beta chains came from one sample sequenced in a study of shared T cell receptors in the human thymus. Produced via immunoSEQ multiplex PCR; TCRdb's table is partial and in-frame only. The sample consists of about 660,000 clones, about 89% of them appearing once. The same sample was also used in a study of human thymus T cells.

The specimen was thymocytes. Receptors originate from a boy under two years old with a congenital heart defect.

The chain uses TRBV29-1 and TRBJ2-5; perhaps TRBD1 as D (6 bases). The CDR3 runs to 15 residues. V was pared by 0 bases and J by 1 base, with 12 bases between. Germline V gene sequence: CDR1 SQVTM, CDR2 ANQGSEA. This CDR3 reads CSVEDPTGLQETQYF. In DNA, the CDR3 is TGCAGCGTTGAAGATCCGACAGGACTCCAAGAGACCCAGTACTTC.

V and J are TRBV9 and TRBJ2-2; D uncertain. V was trimmed by 4 bases and J by 1 base, leaving 11 bases between them. There are 15 residues in the CDR3. Germline CDR1 is SGDLS and CDR2 is YYNGEE. CDR3 nucleotide sequence: TGTGCCAGCAGCCCCCCCGCAGGGAACACCGGGGAGCTGTTTTTT. Residues: CASSPPAGNTGELFF.

V and J are TRBV28 and TRBJ2-7, with TRBD1 identical over 8 bases. V lost 8 bases and J lost 5; bases outside the gene matches: 14. The CDR3 is 15 amino acids. CDR1 MDHEN and CDR2 SYDVKM come from the germline V gene. In nucleotides, the CDR3 is TGTGCCAGCTCCCCTGGGGTCAGGGGGCCGCACGAGCAGTACTTC. Translation: CASSPGVRGPHEQYF. Supplemented by reference TRBV28 and TRBJ2-7, the full variable domain reads DVKVTQSSRYLVKRTGEKVFLECVQDMDHENMFWYRQDPGLGLRLIYFSYDVKMKEKGDIPEGYSVSREKKERFSLILESASTNQTSMYLCASSPGVRGPHEQYFGPGTRLTVT.

This clone was detected once. V and J are TRBV12-5 and TRBJ2-1; 12 bases agree with TRBD2. Germline lookup yields CDR1 LGHNT and CDR2 FRNRAP. Trimming at V came to 3 bases and at J to 8 bases, leaving 8 bases not matched to a gene. This CDR3 region has 16 residues. As DNA, the CDR3 is TGTGCTAGTGGTTTTTCCGGACTAGCGGGATTTGATGAGCAGTTCTTC. Translating gives CASGFSGLAGFDEQFF.

This chain uses TRBV19 with TRBJ1-5, with 8 bases fitting TRBD1. Germline CDR1 reads LNHDA; CDR2 reads SQIVND (reference sequence). This CDR3 has 16 amino acids. J lost 3 bases, V lost 3 bases, and 7 bases had no gene match. CDR3: CASSIRQGAINQPQHF. CDR3 DNA sequence: TGTGCCAGTAGTATTCGGCAGGGGGCTATCAATCAGCCCCAGCATTTT.

The chain is built from TRBV19 and TRBJ1-2, with TRBD1 matching 12 bases. CDR3 length: 18 residues. The V gene's germline CDR1 is LNHDA and CDR2 SQIVND (reference sequence). With 5 bases clipped from V and 5 bases from J, the junction kept 15 bases outside the gene matches. For the CDR3, the DNA is TGTGCCAGTAGTCCGAGGGAACGGGGGACAGGGGGCGCGTATGGCTACACCTTC. This codes for CASSPRERGTGGAYGYTF.

In this sample, this clone turned up a few times. The chain is built from TRBV9 and TRBJ2-2; tentatively, D is TRBD1 (6 bases). The CDR3 loop spans 15 amino acids. V was clipped by 0 bases and J by 2 bases, with 8 bases between them. Germline CDR1 and CDR2: SGDLS and YYNGEE. CDR3 sequence (DNA): TGTGCCAGCAGCGTAGGGACAGCTAACACCGGGGAGCTGTTTTTT. Protein: CASSVGTANTGELFF.

This rearrangement joins TRBV19 to TRBJ2-4; 10 bases fit TRBD2. The J segment lost 9 bases and the V segment lost 9 bases, leaving 17 bases of the junction unmatched. This CDR3 contains 16 residues. Germline loops: CDR1 LNHDA, CDR2 SQIVND (reference sequence). In DNA, the CDR3 is TGTGCCAGAAGACCCTGCGGACTAGCGGAAGAAATCATTCAGTACTTC. As protein: CARRPCGLAEEIIQYF. The variable domain in full, with the rest retrieved from reference TRBV19 and TRBJ2-4, is DGGITQSPKYLFRKEGQNVTLSCEQNLNHDAMYWYRQDPGQGLRLIYYSQIVNDFQKGDIAEGYSVSREKKESFPLTVTSAQKNPTAFYLCARRPCGLAEEIIQYFGAGTRLSVL.

About this clone: One end of the junction is discordant with germline, which a read error may explain. The chain uses TRBV20-1 and TRBJ2-1, with a weak D call TRBD2 (6 bases). Germline V gene sequence: CDR1 DFQATT, CDR2 SNEGSKA (reference sequence). This CDR3 is 11 amino acids long. This CDR3 is CSANGSLRVIF. The CDR3 nucleotides read TGCAGTGCTAACGGGAGCCTGAGGGTGATCTTC.

This rearrangement joins TRBV7-6 to TRBJ1-3; TRBD1 might be the D (6 bases). Germline assignment: CDR1 SGHVS and CDR2 FNYEAQ. Trimming removed 5 bases at V and 0 bases at J, with 17 bases between. The CDR3 runs to 17 residues. DNA for the CDR3: TGTGCCAGCAGCCCCGACCGTACAGGGAACTCTGGAAACACCATATATTTT. Translated, it gives CASSPDRTGNSGNTIYF.

This sequence joins TRBV6-6 and TRBJ2-7, with a tentative D call TRBD1 (6 bases). Trimming pared 0 bases from V and 5 bases from J, leaving 14 bases between. This CDR3 has 15 amino acids. The germline gives CDR1 MNHNY, CDR2 SVGAGI (reference sequence). The CDR3 nucleotides read TGTGCCAGCAGTTACTCGTATCCAGGGGCAAACGAGCAGTACTTC. Encoded protein: CASSYSYPGANEQYF.

Comment on this clone: This sample also contains other DNA sequences that code for the same CDR3. This chain joins TRBV19 and TRBJ2-7; 7 bases line up with TRBD1. This CDR3 is 15 amino acids long. The germline gives CDR1 LNHDA, CDR2 SQIVND (reference sequence). With V trimmed by 4 bases and J by 3 bases, 9 bases remained unmatched. CDR3 amino acids: CASSTRTGGVYEQYF. As DNA, the CDR3 is TGTGCCAGTAGTACCCGGACAGGAGGTGTCTACGAGCAGTACTTC.

Comments on this clone: This sample also contains other DNA sequences that code for the same CDR3. The chain is built from TRBV5-1 and TRBJ2-5, with a tentative D call TRBD1 (6 bases). V gave up 3 bases and J gave up 1 base, with 10 bases separating them. CDR1 is SGHRS and CDR2 is YFSETQ in the germline V gene. The length of the CDR3 is 14 residues. CDR3 region: CASSSGTIQETQYF. The CDR3 DNA follows: TGCGCCAGCAGCTCCGGGACAATCCAAGAGACCCAGTACTTC.

The sample holds one count of this clone. This chain joins TRBV28 and TRBJ2-7, with D possibly matching TRBD1 (6 bases). The CDR3 runs 16 residues. CDR1 is MDHEN, CDR2 SYDVKM, per germline. The V end was cut by 5 bases, the J end by 2 bases, with 19 bases between. The CDR3 nucleotides read TGTGCCAGCAGTCTCGGCCGGGACACCCAAGCCTACGAGCAGTACTTC. Protein sequence: CASSLGRDTQAYEQYF. Using reference TRBV28 and TRBJ2-7 for the parts outside the CDR3, the full variable domain is DVKVTQSSRYLVKRTGEKVFLECVQDMDHENMFWYRQDPGLGLRLIYFSYDVKMKEKGDIPEGYSVSREKKERFSLILESASTNQTSMYLCASSLGRDTQAYEQYFGPGTRLTVT.

The rearrangement links TRBV2 to TRBJ2-7, with a weak D call TRBD1 (6 bases). The CDR3 extends over 15 amino acids. Trimming removed 6 bases at V and 2 bases at J, with 17 bases between. Germline CDR1 is SNHLY and CDR2 is FYNNEI. CDR3 residues: CASRRQVTHPYEQYF. The CDR3 DNA sequence: TGTGCCAGCAGGAGACAGGTGACCCACCCCTACGAGCAGTACTTC. The full variable domain, rest sourced from reference TRBV2 and TRBJ2-7, is EPEVTQTPSHQVTQMGQEVILRCVPISNHLYFYWYRQILGQKVEFLVSFYNNEISEKSEIFDDQFSVERPDGSNFTLKIRSTKLEDSAMYFCASRRQVTHPYEQYFGPGTRLTVT.

The genes are TRBV5-6 and TRBJ2-1, with D unresolved. CDR1 and CDR2 from the germline V gene are SGHDT and YYEEEE. The CDR3 length is 19 residues. Trimming removed 0 bases at V and 5 bases at J, with 24 bases between. CDR3 bases: TGTGCCAGCAGCTTGGTGCCTAGAGTCACCCCTCGAGATGACAATGAGCAGTTCTTC. It specifies CASSLVPRVTPRDDNEQFF.

This rearrangement joins TRBV19 to TRBJ2-1; TRBD2 aligns across 10 bases. The CDR3 length is 16 residues. CDR1 LNHDA and CDR2 SQIVND come from the germline V gene (reference sequence). V trimming: 4 bases; J trimming: 6 bases; junction bases outside the gene matches: 9. The CDR3 is CASSSQGKREGNEQFF. The DNA of the CDR3 is TGTGCCAGTAGTAGTCAGGGGAAGCGGGAGGGCAATGAGCAGTTCTTC.

The chain employs TRBV4-2 and TRBJ2-7; D is perhaps TRBD2 (6 bases). This CDR3 spans 14 amino acids. Trimming took off 3 bases at V and 5 bases at J, with 14 bases between the two ends. Looked up from germline, CDR1 is LGHNA and CDR2 is YNFKEQ. In nucleotides, the CDR3 is TGTGCCAGCAGCCATCTAGGCGGGGTCCACGAGCAGTACTTC. Its protein is CASSHLGGVHEQYF.

This chain uses TRBV5-1 with TRBJ2-1; 8 nucleotides align to TRBD2. Unmatched junction bases numbered 13, after V lost 1 base and J lost 4 bases. The germline V gene encodes CDR1 SGHRS and CDR2 YFSETQ. The CDR3 is 18 residues long. CDR3: CASSLLREGPRFYNEQFF. Here the CDR3 DNA reads TGCGCCAGCAGCTTGTTACGGGAGGGCCCGAGGTTTTACAATGAGCAGTTCTTC. The variable domain in full, with the rest retrieved from reference TRBV5-1 and TRBJ2-1, is KAGVTQTPRYLIKTRGQQVTLSCSPISGHRSVSWYQQTPGQGLQFLFEYFSETQRNKGNFPGRFSGRQFSNSRSEMNVSTLELGDSALYLCASSLLREGPRFYNEQFFGPGTRLTVL.

The gene calls are TRBV15 and TRBJ2-3, with 9 bases aligning to TRBD2. Germline CDR1 and CDR2: LNHNV and YYDKDF (reference sequence). The junction had 9 bases not matched to a gene; V was cut back by 2 bases and J by 6 bases. The CDR3 has 16 amino acids. For the CDR3, the DNA is TGTGCCACCAGCAGAAATAGCGGGAGACCAGGGGATACGCAGTATTTT. This sequence encodes CATSRNSGRPGDTQYF. The full variable domain, completed using reference TRBV15 and TRBJ2-3, is DAMVIQNPRYQVTQFGKPVTLSCSQTLNHNVMYWYQQKSSQAPKLLFHYYDKDFNNEADTPDNFQSRRPNTSFCFLDIRSPGLGDTAMYLCATSRNSGRPGDTQYFGPGTRLTVL.

This clone was counted a few times. The chain recombines TRBV10-3 with TRBJ1-3; D not certain. V lost 2 bases, J lost 0 bases, and 14 bases lay in between. CDR1 is ENHRY, CDR2 SYGVKD, per germline. The CDR3 is 17 residues long. CDR3: CAISEASGARSGNTIYF. CDR3 bases: TGTGCCATCAGTGAGGCTTCGGGTGCCCGCTCTGGAAACACCATATATTTT.

This clone appeared a few times. This chain connects TRBV9 to TRBJ2-3, with 9 nucleotides matching TRBD2. The CDR3 extends over 17 amino acids. J lost 3 bases, V lost 4 bases, and 12 bases had no gene match. Germline lookup yields CDR1 SGDLS and CDR2 YYNGEE. The CDR3 sequence is CASSPRRFLAGTDTQYF. The CDR3 DNA sequence: TGTGCCAGCAGCCCCCGTCGGTTTCTAGCGGGAACAGATACGCAGTATTTT.

J is TRBJ2-1 and V is TRBV12-5, with 15 bases fitting TRBD2. This CDR3 region has 16 residues. Looked up from germline, CDR1 is LGHNT and CDR2 is FRNRAP. The junction had 8 bases not matched to a gene; V was cut back by 5 bases and J by 9 bases. CDR3 loop: CASGHERTSGRVEQFF. DNA for the CDR3: TGTGCTAGTGGTCACGAACGGACTAGCGGGAGGGTTGAGCAGTTCTTC.

This chain links TRBV7-2 with TRBJ2-5; unclear D gene. Trimming removed 5 bases at V and 3 bases at J, with 7 bases between. The germline gives CDR1 SGHTA, CDR2 FQGNSA. The CDR3 totals 12 residues. The chain's CDR3 is CASSPPEETQYF. Here the CDR3 DNA reads TGTGCCAGCAGCCCCCCGGAAGAGACCCAGTACTTC. Full variable domain (outside the CDR3, taken from reference TRBV7-2 and TRBJ2-5): GAGVSQSPSNKVTEKGKDVELRCDPISGHTALYWYRQSLGQGLEFLIYFQGNSAPDKSGLPSDRFSAERTGGSVSTLTIQRTQQEDSAVYLCASSPPEETQYFGPGTRLLVL.

This clone was recorded once. This chain joins TRBV28 and TRBJ2-2, with 11 bases matching TRBD1. CDR1 MDHEN and CDR2 SYDVKM come from the germline V gene. The junction had 12 bases not matched to a gene; V was cut back by 10 bases and J by 5 bases. CDR3 size: 16 residues. The CDR3 nucleotides are TGTGCCATTCACGGGAGCGGGACAGGGGGGACCGGGGAGCTGTTTTTT. Protein sequence: CAIHGSGTGGTGELFF.

This clone was picked up one time. In DNA form, the CDR3 reads TGTGCCAGCAGCTTAAAAGCGGGAGGTCCCTACGAGCAGTACTTC. Translation gives CASSLKAGGPYEQYF. V usage is TRBV7-9 and J usage is TRBJ2-7; 9 bases are a match to TRBD2. Germline CDR1 is SEHNR and CDR2 is FQNEAQ (reference sequence). This CDR3 spans 15 amino acids. Trimming took 2 bases from V and 2 from J; bases not matched to a gene: 4.

This clone was detected only once. The genes are TRBV5-1 and TRBJ1-1, with 9 bases that match TRBD1. The CDR3 is 16 residues long. The germline V gene has CDR1 SGHRS and CDR2 YFSETQ. The V and J ends lost 5 bases and 1 base, in that order; junction bases with no gene match: 9. The CDR3 region has the DNA TGCGCCAGCAGTCAAAGGACAGGGGCTACGAACACTGAAGCTTTCTTT. Translation: CASSQRTGATNTEAFF.

The chain has TRBV19 and TRBJ1-6, with a weak D call TRBD1 (6 bases). Trimming stripped 2 bases from V and 0 bases from J, with 14 bases between. The V gene's germline CDR1 is LNHDA and CDR2 SQIVND (reference sequence). The CDR3 length is 18 residues. This CDR3 is CASSIKPADSSYNSPLHF. In nucleotides, the CDR3 is TGTGCCAGTAGTATAAAACCCGCGGACAGCTCCTATAATTCACCCCTCCACTTT.

The rearrangement joins TRBV4-1 to TRBJ1-1; 7 bases agree with TRBD1. Germline V gene data show CDR1 as MGHRA and CDR2 as YSYEKL. The CDR3 has 18 amino acids. V shed 2 bases and J 0 bases; nucleotides not matched to a gene: 12. CDR3 nucleotide sequence: TGCGCCAGCAGCCAACGCCCCAGGACAGGAACCATGAACACTGAAGCTTTCTTT. Translated: CASSQRPRTGTMNTEAFF.

This clone was seen a single time. The chain uses TRBV30 and TRBJ1-6; D is perhaps TRBD1 (5 bases). CDR1 and CDR2 (germline): GTSNPN, SVGIG (reference sequence). The CDR3 has 18 residues. Between the trimmed V and J ends, which lost 3 bases and 7 bases, there was a span of 25 bases. CDR3 residues: CAWRGCRQQGEENSPLHF. CDR3 DNA: TGTGCCTGGAGGGGCTGCCGGCAGCAGGGCGAGGAAAATTCACCCCTCCACTTT.

This chain joins TRBV5-1 and TRBJ2-7, with a tentative D call TRBD1 (5 bases). The CDR3 has 15 amino acids. V was shortened by 3 bases and J by 3 bases, with 16 bases between the two germline ends. Germline lookup yields CDR1 SGHRS and CDR2 YFSETQ. CDR3 sequence: CASSSISLQGYEQYF. CDR3 bases: TGCGCCAGCAGCTCTATCTCACTTCAGGGCTACGAGCAGTACTTC. Using reference TRBV5-1 and TRBJ2-7 for the parts outside the CDR3, the full variable domain is KAGVTQTPRYLIKTRGQQVTLSCSPISGHRSVSWYQQTPGQGLQFLFEYFSETQRNKGNFPGRFSGRQFSNSRSEMNVSTLELGDSALYLCASSSISLQGYEQYFGPGTRLTVT.